The 14 T cell receptor beta chains presented below share a single source sample, sequenced in a study of blood T cell repertoires in COVID-19. The table came from immunoSEQ multiplex PCR; TCRdb's copy has only in-frame clones and leaves some out. The data contain about 110,000 clones, less than 80% of them seen just once; the ten biggest clones take up 6.2%. Sequenced material: peripheral blood. Every receptor here comes from a man older than 75 with COVID-19, enrolled during active disease.

This clone has only a few counts. The J gene is TRBJ1-1, the V gene TRBV2; D is ambiguous. The V end was cut by 2 bases, the J end by 2 bases, with 9 bases between. The germline gives CDR1 SNHLY, CDR2 FYNNEI. The CDR3 loop spans 14 amino acids. The CDR3 reads CASSERPGNTEAFF. The CDR3 DNA is TGTGCCAGCAGTGAAAGGCCAGGTAACACTGAAGCTTTCTTT.

V usage is TRBV19 and J usage is TRBJ1-5; D call uncertain. Germline loops: CDR1 LNHDA, CDR2 SQIVND (reference sequence). The V end was cut by 6 bases, the J end by 3 bases, with 9 bases between. The CDR3 is 13 amino acids. The CDR3 protein is CASSRVANQPQHF. CDR3 coding DNA: TGTGCCAGTAGCCGGGTTGCCAATCAGCCCCAGCATTTT. The full variable domain, with the rest looked up from reference TRBV19 and TRBJ1-5, is DGGITQSPKYLFRKEGQNVTLSCEQNLNHDAMYWYRQDPGQGLRLIYYSQIVNDFQKGDIAEGYSVSREKKESFPLTVTSAQKNPTAFYLCASSRVANQPQHFGDGTRLSIL.

This sequence joins TRBV6-5 and TRBJ1-5; TRBD1 matches 7 bases. This CDR3 region has 14 residues. Germline V gives CDR1 MNHEY, CDR2 SVGAGI. J lost 9 bases, V lost 6 bases, and 11 bases had no gene match. The chain's CDR3 is CASRPRQGPGPQHF. The CDR3 nucleotides read TGTGCCAGCAGGCCCCGACAGGGACCGGGGCCCCAGCATTTT.

The rearrangement joins TRBV5-3 to TRBJ2-1; TRBD1 matches at 9 bases. TRBV5-3 is sorted into the ORF group, with uncertain function. J gave up 2 bases and V 4 bases, and 13 bases lay outside the gene matches. The CDR3 covers 18 residues. The CDR3 sequence is CARSQKPRDRAAYNEQFF. The CDR3 DNA follows: TGTGCCAGAAGCCAAAAACCCCGGGACAGGGCAGCCTACAATGAGCAGTTCTTC.

In this sample, this clone turned up a few times. The rearrangement joins TRBV5-1 to TRBJ1-1; no firm D call. This CDR3 has 14 amino acids. V was clipped by 7 bases and J by 1 base, with 14 bases between them. Germline V lookup: CDR1 SGHRS, CDR2 YFSETQ. For the CDR3, the DNA is TGCGCCAGCGGCAACGCTCAACCGAACACTGAAGCTTTCTTT. Protein product: CASGNAQPNTEAFF. Based on the CDR3 plus reference TRBV5-1 and TRBJ1-1, the full variable domain is KAGVTQTPRYLIKTRGQQVTLSCSPISGHRSVSWYQQTPGQGLQFLFEYFSETQRNKGNFPGRFSGRQFSNSRSEMNVSTLELGDSALYLCASGNAQPNTEAFFGQGTRLTVV.

This clone occurred once. J is TRBJ2-5 and V is TRBV5-1; a weak D match, TRBD1 (6 bases). The CDR3 spans 15 residues. The germline gives CDR1 SGHRS, CDR2 YFSETQ. V lost 4 bases to trimming and J lost 2 bases, with 15 bases between them. CDR3 sequence reads: CASSHADSFQETQYF. The CDR3 nucleotides are TGCGCCAGCAGCCACGCGGACAGTTTTCAAGAGACCCAGTACTTC. Based on the CDR3 plus reference TRBV5-1 and TRBJ2-5, the full variable domain is KAGVTQTPRYLIKTRGQQVTLSCSPISGHRSVSWYQQTPGQGLQFLFEYFSETQRNKGNFPGRFSGRQFSNSRSEMNVSTLELGDSALYLCASSHADSFQETQYFGPGTRLLVL.

This chain connects TRBV6-5 to TRBJ1-2, with D possibly TRBD1 on 5 matching bases. CDR1 and CDR2 from the germline V gene are MNHEY and SVGAGI. This CDR3 has 12 residues. With 2 bases removed from V and 6 bases from J, the gap between germline ends came to 7 bases. CDR3: CASSYRGDGYTF. CDR3 DNA: TGTGCCAGCAGTTACCGGGGGGATGGCTACACCTTC.

The rearrangement uses TRBV7-9 and TRBJ1-2, with D maybe TRBD1 (5 bases). In germline, CDR1 is SEHNR, CDR2 FQNEAQ (reference sequence). Trimming shortened V by 7 bases and J by 5 bases, and 26 bases separated the two germline ends. This CDR3 is built from 17 residues. The CDR3 sequence is CASIWGGSTRGGYGYTF. The DNA for the CDR3 is TGTGCCAGCATTTGGGGCGGCTCGACCCGCGGGGGATATGGCTACACCTTC.

The V gene is TRBV4-1, the J gene TRBJ1-5; the D is unclear. The germline V and J ends were trimmed by 3 bases and 0 bases, with 15 bases remaining between them. The CDR3 extends over 17 amino acids. Germline V gene lookup returns CDR1 MGHRA and CDR2 YSYEKL. The CDR3 region is CASSQNPQAVSNQPQHF. In nucleotides, the CDR3 is TGCGCCAGCAGCCAGAACCCCCAAGCGGTTAGCAATCAGCCCCAGCATTTT.

This chain links TRBV11-2 with TRBJ2-2; 11 bases are a match to TRBD1. The CDR3 is 16 amino acids. The J segment lost 5 bases and the V segment lost 4 bases, leaving 6 bases of the junction unmatched. Germline V lookup: CDR1 SGHAT, CDR2 FQNNGV. The CDR3 loop reads CASSSDRGRRTGELFF. CDR3 bases: TGTGCCAGCAGCTCGGACAGGGGGCGCCGGACCGGGGAGCTGTTTTTT.

The chain recombines TRBV4-3 with TRBJ2-7; maybe TRBD1 (6 bases). Trimming pared 2 bases from V and 7 bases from J, leaving 21 bases between. The CDR3 sequence is 16 residues long. CDR1 is LGHNA and CDR2 is YSLEER in the germline V gene. CDR3 bases: TGCGCCAGCAGCCAATCTGGGACACATTTAGGAAGGGAGCAGTACTTC. It yields the protein CASSQSGTHLGREQYF.

The V and J genes are TRBV11-2 and TRBJ1-1; D perhaps matches TRBD1 (6 bases). The CDR3 spans 14 residues. Trimming cost V 0 bases and J 2 bases, with 7 bases left between them. Germline V gene lookup returns CDR1 SGHAT and CDR2 FQNNGV. Written as DNA, the CDR3 is TGTGCCAGCAGCTTAGAGGGACATAACACTGAAGCTTTCTTT. Translation gives CASSLEGHNTEAFF.

This sequence joins TRBV15 and TRBJ2-5; perhaps TRBD1 as D (6 bases). From germline, CDR1 is LNHNV and CDR2 YYDKDF (reference sequence). The ends were cut back, 3 bases at V and 5 bases at J, with 16 bases in the middle. The CDR3 has 15 amino acids. The CDR3 is CATSRTSGEWETQYF. CDR3 nucleotides: TGTGCCACCAGCAGGACCTCAGGGGAATGGGAGACCCAGTACTTC.

The V call is TRBV6-1, the J call TRBJ2-3, with 11 bases aligning to TRBD2. Germline lookup yields CDR1 MNHNS and CDR2 SASEGT. The trim removed 2 bases at V and 1 base at J, leaving 5 bases unmatched. CDR3 size: 17 residues. The CDR3 spells CASSEQVAGGGTDTQYF. CDR3 nucleotide sequence: TGTGCCAGCAGTGAACAAGTAGCGGGAGGGGGCACAGATACGCAGTATTTT.